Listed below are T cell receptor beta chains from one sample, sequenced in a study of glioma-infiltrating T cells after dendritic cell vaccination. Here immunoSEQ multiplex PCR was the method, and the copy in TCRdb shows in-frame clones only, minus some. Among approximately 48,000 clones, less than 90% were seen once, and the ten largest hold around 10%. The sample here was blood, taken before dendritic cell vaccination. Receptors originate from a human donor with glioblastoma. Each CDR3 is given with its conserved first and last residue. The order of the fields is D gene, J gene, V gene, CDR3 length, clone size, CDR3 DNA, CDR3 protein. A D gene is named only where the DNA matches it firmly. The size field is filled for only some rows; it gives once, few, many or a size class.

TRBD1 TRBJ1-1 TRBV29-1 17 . TGCAGCGTTGAACTCCCGCGGGCGACAGGGGCCAACACTGAAGCTTTCTTT CSVELPRATGANTEAFF
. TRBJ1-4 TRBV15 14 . TGTGCCACCAGCAGGGAGGCAACTAATGAAAAACTGTTTTTT CATSREATNEKLFF
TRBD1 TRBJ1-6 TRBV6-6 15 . TGTGCCAGCAGGAAGGGACAGCCGCCGAATTCACCCCTCCACTTT CASRKGQPPNSPLHF
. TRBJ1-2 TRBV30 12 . TGTGCCTGGGCCAAAATCGTCGGGGGCTACACCTTC CAWAKIVGGYTF
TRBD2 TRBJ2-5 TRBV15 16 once TGTGCCACCAGCGGAGGACTAGCGGGAGCCAAAGAGACCCAGTACTTC CATSGGLAGAKETQYF
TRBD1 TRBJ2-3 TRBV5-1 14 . TGCGCCAGCCGCAGGGACAGTTTCACAGATACGCAGTATTTT CASRRDSFTDTQYF
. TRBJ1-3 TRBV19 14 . TGTGCCAGTTCAGCAGGGTACTCTGGAAACACCATATATTTT CASSAGYSGNTIYF
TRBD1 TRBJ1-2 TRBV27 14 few TGTGCCAGCGGATACCGGGACAGGGTATATGGCTACACCTTC CASGYRDRVYGYTF
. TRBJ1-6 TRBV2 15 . TGTGCCAGCAGTGAAGCGCGGGTCAGTAATTCCCCCCTCCACTTT CASSEARVSNSPLHF
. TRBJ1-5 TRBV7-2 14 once TGTGCCAGCAGCTTAGTGGGGGCAGGCCAGCCCCAGCATTTT CASSLVGAGQPQHF
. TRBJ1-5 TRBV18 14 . TGTGCCAGCTCACCAAGCCGCGGCAATCAGCCCCAGCATTTT CASSPSRGNQPQHF
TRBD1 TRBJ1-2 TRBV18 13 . TGTGCCAGCTCAACAGGACAGGGGTCGGGCTACACCTTC CASSTGQGSGYTF
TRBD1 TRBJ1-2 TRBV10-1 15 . TGCGCCAGCAGTGAGCCCGGGGACAGGGGGCATGGCTACACCTTC CASSEPGDRGHGYTF
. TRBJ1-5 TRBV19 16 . TGTGCCAGTAGTATAGATTTACAGTATAGCAATCAGCCCCAGCATTTT CASSIDLQYSNQPQHF
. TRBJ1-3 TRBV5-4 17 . TGTGCCAGCAGCTTGATGATTCCGGGGAGCTCTGGAAACACCATATATTTT CASSLMIPGSSGNTIYF
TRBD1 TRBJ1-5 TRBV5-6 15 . TGTGCCAGCAGCTCCGACAGGGGGGCGTATCAGCCCCAGCATTTT CASSSDRGAYQPQHF
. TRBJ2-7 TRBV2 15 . TGTGCCAGCAGTGTCCCCGCAGGGGCCAGTGACGAGCAGTACTTC CASSVPAGASDEQYF
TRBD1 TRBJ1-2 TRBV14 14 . TGTGCCAGCAGCCAGACAGGGGGCACCTATGGCTACACCTTC CASSQTGGTYGYTF
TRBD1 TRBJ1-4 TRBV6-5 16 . TGTGCCAGCAGTTACAGAACGGGACAGGGAAGAGAAAAACTGTTTTTT CASSYRTGQGREKLFF
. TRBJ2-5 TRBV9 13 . TGTGCCAGCAGCGTCTCGGGTATGGAGACCCAGTACTTC CASSVSGMETQYF
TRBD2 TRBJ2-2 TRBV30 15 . TGTGCCTGGAGTCGGGGACTAGCGGGATGGAGGGAGCTGTTTTTT CAWSRGLAGWRELFF
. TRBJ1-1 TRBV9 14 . TGTGCCAGCACATCAGGCGCGATGAACACTGAAGCTTTCTTT CASTSGAMNTEAFF
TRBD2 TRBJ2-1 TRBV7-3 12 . TGTGCCAGCAGCCCGACTAGCGGGAAGCAGTTCTTC CASSPTSGKQFF
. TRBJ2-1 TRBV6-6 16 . TGTGCCAGCAGTCTTCGGAGCGGGTTCTCCTACAATGAGCAGTTCTTC CASSLRSGFSYNEQFF
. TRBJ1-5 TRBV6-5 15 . TGTGCCAGCAGCCCCGGGACACATAGCAATCAGCCCCAGCATTTT CASSPGTHSNQPQHF
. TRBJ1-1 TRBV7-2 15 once TGTGCCAGCAGCTTTATCACAGGTGATAACACTGAAGCTTTCTTT CASSFITGDNTEAFF
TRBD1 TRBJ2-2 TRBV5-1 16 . TGCGCCAGCAGCCCGCCGGGACAGGGGAGCACCGGGGAGCTGTTTTTT CASSPPGQGSTGELFF
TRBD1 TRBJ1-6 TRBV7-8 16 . TGTGCCAGCAGCTCTCGGACAGGGGTTGATAATTCACCCCTCCACTTT CASSSRTGVDNSPLHF
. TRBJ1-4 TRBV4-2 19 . TGTGCCAGCAGCCTAAGGCCCCGGGACACCCAGTCAACTAATGAAAAACTGTTTTTT CASSLRPRDTQSTNEKLFF
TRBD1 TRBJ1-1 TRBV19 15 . TGTGCCAGTACCGACCGACAGGGGGCGGCCACTGAAGCTTTCTTT CASTDRQGAATEAFF
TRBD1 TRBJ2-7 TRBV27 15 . TGTGCCAGCAGCCCGTCGGGACAGGGTATTGGCGAGCAGTACTTC CASSPSGQGIGEQYF
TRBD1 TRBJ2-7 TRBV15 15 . TGTGCCACCAGGAGAGAGCAGGGACAGCTGTACGAGCAGTACTTC CATRREQGQLYEQYF
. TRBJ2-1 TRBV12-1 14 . TGTGCCAGCAGCTTTGCGAACCCCCCGGTCGGGCAGTTCTTC CASSFANPPVGQFF
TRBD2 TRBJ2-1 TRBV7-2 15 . TGTGCCAGCAGCCGGACTAGCTGGACGATGGATGAGCAGTTCTTC CASSRTSWTMDEQFF
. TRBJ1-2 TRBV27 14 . TGTGCCAGCAGTTTATCGCCAGGGGTCGGAGGCTACACCTTC CASSLSPGVGGYTF
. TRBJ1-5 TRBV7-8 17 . TGTGCCAGCAGCTTAGGGGCCGGGAGAAGGAGCAATCAGCCCCAGCATTTT CASSLGAGRRSNQPQHF
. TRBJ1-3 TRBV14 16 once TGTGCCAGCAGCCAGGTGAAGGGAGTTGCTGGAAACACCATATATTTT CASSQVKGVAGNTIYF
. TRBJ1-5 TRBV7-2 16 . TGTGCCAGCAGCTCGTCGTTCACAGGGTCAGGTCAGCCCCAGCATTTT CASSSSFTGSGQPQHF
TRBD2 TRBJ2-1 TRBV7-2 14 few TGTGCCAGCAGCTTAAGTACGGGACTAAATGAGCAGTTCTTC CASSLSTGLNEQFF
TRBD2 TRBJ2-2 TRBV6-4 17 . TGTGCCAGCAGTACCTTAGCGGGCCGCTCGAACACCGGGGAGCTGTTTTTT CASSTLAGRSNTGELFF
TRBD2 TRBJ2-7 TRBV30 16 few TGTGCCTGGTTGGGACGGGGGGGAGGGCCGGGAGGCGAGCAGTACTTC CAWLGRGGGPGGEQYF
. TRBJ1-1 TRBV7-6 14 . TGTGCCAGCAGCGGCGGGGGCGCGGACACTGAAGCTTTCTTT CASSGGGADTEAFF
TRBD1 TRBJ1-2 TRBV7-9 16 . TGTGCCAGCAGCTTCAGCCGGGGACAGGGGGGGGCTGGCTACACCTTC CASSFSRGQGGAGYTF
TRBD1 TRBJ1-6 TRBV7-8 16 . TGTGCCAGCAGCTCTCGGACAGGGGTTGATAATTCCCCCCTCCACTTT CASSSRTGVDNSPLHF
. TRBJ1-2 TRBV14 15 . TGTGCCAGCAGCCAAACACAGGTTTTTGGGTATGGCTACACCTTC CASSQTQVFGYGYTF
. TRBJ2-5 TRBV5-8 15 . TGTGCCAGCAGCTTGACAGCTCTAATAAAAGAGACCCAGTACTTC CASSLTALIKETQYF
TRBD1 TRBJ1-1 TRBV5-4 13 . TGTGCCAGCAGCTACAGGGGGGACACTGAAGCTTTCTTT CASSYRGDTEAFF
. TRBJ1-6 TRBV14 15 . TGTGCCAGCAGCCAAGCGGGTGGCCATAATTCACCCCTCCACTTT CASSQAGGHNSPLHF
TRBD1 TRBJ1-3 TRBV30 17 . TGTGCCTGGAGGGTTGCCGGGACAGGGGGCTCTGGAAACACCATATATTTT CAWRVAGTGGSGNTIYF
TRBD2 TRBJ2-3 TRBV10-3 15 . TGTGCCATCAGTGCCCTCGCGGGAGGAATAGATACGCAGTATTTT CAISALAGGIDTQYF
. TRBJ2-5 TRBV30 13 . TGTGCCTGGAGCGGCGGGCCCCAAGAGACCCAGTACTTC CAWSGGPQETQYF
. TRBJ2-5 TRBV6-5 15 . TGTGCCAGCAGTTTGAGCGGAACGTGGGGAGAGACCCAGTACTTC CASSLSGTWGETQYF
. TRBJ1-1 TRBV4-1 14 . TGCGCCAGCAGCCAGGAATTACAGGGTCTCGCGGCTTTCTTT CASSQELQGLAAFF
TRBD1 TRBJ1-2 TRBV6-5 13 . TGTGCCAGCACGGGACAGGGAAACTATGGCTACACCTTC CASTGQGNYGYTF
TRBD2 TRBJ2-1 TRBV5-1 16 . TGCGCCAGCAGCTTGACTAGCGGGAGTAGAAGGGGTGAGCAGTTCTTC CASSLTSGSRRGEQFF
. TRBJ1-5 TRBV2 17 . TGTGCCAGCAGTACCTTGACAGGAAGGTTGGGCAATCAGCCCCAGCATTTT CASSTLTGRLGNQPQHF
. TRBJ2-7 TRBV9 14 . TGTGCCAGCAGCCCATGGGGCCTCTCCTACGAGCAGTACTTC CASSPWGLSYEQYF
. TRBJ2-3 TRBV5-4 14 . TGTGCCAGCAGCGCGGGGGCCGCGGCGGATACGCAGTATTTT CASSAGAAADTQYF
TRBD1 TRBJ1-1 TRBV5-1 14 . TGCGCCAGCAGCTCGGGGGGACAGGTGATAGAAGCTTTCTTT CASSSGGQVIEAFF